Each of the 9 T cell receptor beta chains below was sequenced from the same sample in a study of blood T cell repertoires in COVID-19. Produced via immunoSEQ multiplex PCR; TCRdb's table is partial and in-frame only. This table has roughly 150,000 clones, around 89% appearing once. Sequencing was done on a sample of peripheral blood. These TCRs come from a man between 60 and 75 years old with active or convalescent COVID-19.

The chain carries TRBV7-9 and TRBJ2-1; possibly TRBD2 for D (5 bases). The CDR3 consists of 19 residues. V was pared by 3 bases and J by 7 bases, with 28 bases between. Germline V lookup: CDR1 SEHNR, CDR2 FQNEAQ (reference sequence). This chain's CDR3 is CASSFRTGIKILARNEQFF. CDR3 DNA sequence: TGTGCCAGCAGCTTTAGGACTGGGATCAAGATTCTAGCCCGGAATGAGCAGTTCTTC.

The chain employs TRBV14 and TRBJ2-7; D might be TRBD2 (5 bases). The ends were cut back, 2 bases at V and 6 bases at J, with 11 bases in the middle. This CDR3 is built from 13 residues. Germline loops: CDR1 SGHDN, CDR2 FVKESK. The CDR3: CASSQFLGGEQYF. For the CDR3, the DNA is TGTGCCAGCAGCCAATTCTTAGGAGGCGAGCAGTACTTC.

The rearrangement links TRBV19 to TRBJ2-1; TRBD1 matches 10 bases. CDR3 size: 16 residues. The V gene's germline CDR1 is LNHDA and CDR2 SQIVND (reference sequence). J was trimmed by 6 bases and V by 7 bases; bases with no gene match: 12. CDR3 nucleotide sequence: TGTGCCAGTACAACGCCGCGGACAGGGGGTTTCAATGAGCAGTTCTTC. Translating it yields CASTTPRTGGFNEQFF.

The gene calls are TRBV7-3 and TRBJ1-1; no clear D. Looked up from germline, CDR1 is SGHTA and CDR2 is FQGTGA. Trimming cost V 4 bases and J 4 bases, with 10 bases left between them. The CDR3 extends over 13 amino acids. The CDR3 sequence is CASSSRRLTEAFF. The CDR3 DNA reads as TGTGCCAGCAGCTCTAGGCGGCTCACTGAAGCTTTCTTT.

The rearrangement links TRBV4-1 to TRBJ1-1, with TRBD1 as a possible D gene (5 bases). V shed 0 bases and J shed 5 bases, with 16 bases lying between them. Germline-derived CDR1 and CDR2 are MGHRA and YSYEKL. The CDR3 extends over 16 amino acids. CDR3 DNA sequence: TGCGCCAGCAGCCAAGATCTTGCAGGGTCTGTTACTGAAGCTTTCTTT. Residues: CASSQDLAGSVTEAFF.

This clone was seen only a few times. The V and J genes are TRBV6-5 and TRBJ2-7, with 8 bases fitting TRBD2. V lost 2 bases to trimming and J lost 7 bases; unmatched junction nucleotides: 4. The CDR3 consists of 13 residues. Germline V gene sequence: CDR1 MNHEY, CDR2 SVGAGI. Here the CDR3 DNA reads TGTGCCAGCAGTTACACTAGCGGACAAGAGCAGTACTTC. This sequence encodes CASSYTSGQEQYF.

The rearrangement uses TRBV30 and TRBJ1-3; no definite D call. Deletions cut 0 bases from V and 4 bases from J, with 19 bases between. CDR1 and CDR2 (germline): GTSNPN, SVGIG (reference sequence). This CDR3 spans 17 amino acids. The CDR3: CAWSVMLSAALGNTIYF. The CDR3 bases are TGTGCCTGGAGTGTAATGCTCTCCGCGGCACTCGGAAACACCATATATTTT.

The chain carries TRBV6-5 and TRBJ1-2; D possibly corresponds to TRBD1 (5 bases). Germline loops: CDR1 MNHEY, CDR2 SVGAGI. Trimming pared 6 bases from V and 12 bases from J, leaving 17 bases between. CDR3 length: 12 residues. DNA of the CDR3: TGTGCCAGCAGGTCACAGGTATCGGGTAACACCTTC. Translated: CASRSQVSGNTF.

A few counts support this clone. J is TRBJ1-5 and V is TRBV6-2 or TRBV6-3; D is ambiguous. V dropped 2 bases and J dropped 3 bases, with 8 bases sitting between them. Germline-derived CDR1 and CDR2 are MNHEY and SVGEGT. This CDR3 has 14 amino acids. CDR3 coding DNA: TGTGCCAGCAGTTACGTCAGTACCAATCAGCCCCAGCATTTT. It yields the protein CASSYVSTNQPQHF.